This record looks at one T cell receptor (beta chain) sequence and its context. The CDR3 is made up of 14 amino acids. The record originates from a study of blood T cell repertoires in COVID-19. Measured with immunoSEQ multiplex PCR; TCRdb has only the in-frame clones, and not every one. The sample consists of about 260,000 clones, 85% to 90% of them appearing once. The sequence was collected from a woman between 18 and 29 years old who had recovered from COVID-19. Material for sequencing was PBMCs or T cells enriched from blood (not recorded which). The chain couples TRBV1 to TRBJ1-2; the tabulated D call, TRBD1, remains unverified against the DNA. TRBV1 is an annotated pseudogene. The CDR3, as DNA: TGCACCAACGAAAAAGACAGGGGGCCAACCGGCTACACCTTC. Translation: CTNEKDRGPTGYTF.